This TCR beta chain stems from a study of T cell repertoires in cytomegalovirus infection. Study background: TCR beta signatures that were public indicated CMV infection and matching HLA type.

Points on this clonotype: Its antigen remains unidentified.

TCRdb re-called the reads with MiXCR, one entry per CDR3 protein. There are 350,000 to 400,000 distinct CDR3 sequences in the sample; roughly 34% occur only once, and roughly 14% lies in the top ten. The length of the CDR3 is 15 residues. CDR1 and CDR2 (germline): ENHRY, SYGVKD. V gave up 6 bases and J gave up 0 bases, with 14 bases separating them. Sequencing was performed on cultured PBMCs, taken from culture after CMV antigen stimulation. The V and J genes are TRBV10-3 and TRBJ1-1, with a tentative D call TRBD1 (6 bases). This receptor was identified in a human donor in good health (CMV status not recorded). Some clones in this sample may be carry-over from other donors' samples. The CDR3: CAISRDMGMNTEAFF. CDR3 sequence (DNA): TGTGCCATCAGCCGGGACATGGGAATGAACACTGAAGCTTTCTTT.